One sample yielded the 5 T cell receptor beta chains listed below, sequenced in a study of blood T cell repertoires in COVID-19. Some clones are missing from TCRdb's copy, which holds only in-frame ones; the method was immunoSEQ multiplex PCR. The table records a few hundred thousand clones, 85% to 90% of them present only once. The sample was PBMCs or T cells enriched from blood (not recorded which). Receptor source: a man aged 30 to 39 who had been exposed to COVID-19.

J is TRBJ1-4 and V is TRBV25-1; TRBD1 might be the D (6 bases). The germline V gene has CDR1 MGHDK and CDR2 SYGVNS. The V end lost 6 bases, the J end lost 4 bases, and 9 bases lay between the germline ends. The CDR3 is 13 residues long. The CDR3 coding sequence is TGTGCCAGCAGAGGACAGATTAATGAAAAACTGTTTTTT. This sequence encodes CASRGQINEKLFF.

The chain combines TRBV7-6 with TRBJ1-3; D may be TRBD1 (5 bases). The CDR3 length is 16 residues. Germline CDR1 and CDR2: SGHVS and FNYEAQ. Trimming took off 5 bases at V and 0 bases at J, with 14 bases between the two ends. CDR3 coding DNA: TGTGCCAGCAGCCCCCTCGGGGGGGGCTCTGGAAACACCATATATTTT. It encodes CASSPLGGGSGNTIYF.

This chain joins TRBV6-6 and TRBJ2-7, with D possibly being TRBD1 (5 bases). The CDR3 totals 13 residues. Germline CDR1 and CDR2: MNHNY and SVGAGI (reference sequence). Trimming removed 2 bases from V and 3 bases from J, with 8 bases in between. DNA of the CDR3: TGTGCCAGCAGTTACGACAGAAACTACGAGCAGTACTTC. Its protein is CASSYDRNYEQYF.

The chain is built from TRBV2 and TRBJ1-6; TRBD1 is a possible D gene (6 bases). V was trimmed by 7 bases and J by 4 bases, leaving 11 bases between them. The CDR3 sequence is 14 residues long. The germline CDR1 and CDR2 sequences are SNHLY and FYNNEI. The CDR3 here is CASTEGTYNSPLHF. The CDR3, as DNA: TGTGCCAGCACCGAGGGGACATATAATTCACCCCTCCACTTT. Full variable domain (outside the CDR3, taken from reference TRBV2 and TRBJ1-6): EPEVTQTPSHQVTQMGQEVILRCVPISNHLYFYWYRQILGQKVEFLVSFYNNEISEKSEIFDDQFSVERPDGSNFTLKIRSTKLEDSAMYFCASTEGTYNSPLHFGNGTRLTVT.

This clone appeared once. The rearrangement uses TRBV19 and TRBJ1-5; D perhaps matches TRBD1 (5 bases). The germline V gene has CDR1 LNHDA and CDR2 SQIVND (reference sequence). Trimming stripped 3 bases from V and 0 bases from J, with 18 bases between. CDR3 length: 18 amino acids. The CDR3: CASSISSGGIHSNQPQHF. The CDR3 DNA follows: TGTGCCAGTAGTATTTCGTCCGGGGGGATCCATAGCAATCAGCCCCAGCATTTT.